This T cell receptor (beta chain) was recovered during a study of beta chain features in type 1 diabetes. General study findings and limits: TCRB CDR3 length was moderately but significantly reduced in all four CD4+ subsets of Type 1 diabetes patients.

This clone appeared a few times. No antigen is known for it. The germline gives CDR1 SEHNR, CDR2 FQNEAQ (reference sequence). V was cut by 4 bases and J by 10 bases, with 22 bases left in between. The CDR3 covers 16 residues. Expressed TCRB transcripts were sequenced because the entire RNA isolate underwent reverse transcription. Assay used: immunoSEQ multiplex PCR; TCRdb lists only in-frame clones, some missing. The profile shows about 660,000 clones, over 13% of them singletons. The source is a man between 18 and 35 years old with type 1 diabetes. The chain has TRBV7-9 and TRBJ1-4; D is undetermined. The specimen sequenced was naive CD4+ T cells from blood. As DNA, the CDR3 is TGTGCCAGCAGCTCATTCCAACCGGCTCCGGATGGAAAACTGTTTTTT. This encodes CASSSFQPAPDGKLFF. Full variable domain (outside the CDR3, taken from reference TRBV7-9 and TRBJ1-4): DTGVSQNPRHKITKRGQNVTFRCDPISEHNRLYWYRQTLGQGPEFLTYFQNEAQLEKSRLLSDRFSAERPKGSFSTLEIQRTEQGDSAMYLCASSSFQPAPDGKLFFGSGTQLSVL.